This entry features one T cell receptor beta chain sequence. The target of this receptor is not known. No base-level quality is on record; no much larger clone is a single base apart. Genomic DNA was isolated using the Qiagen DNeasy kit from unsorted PBMCs as well as from negatively selected CD4+ and CD8+ fractions. TCR beta CDR3 regions were subjected to amplification by immunoSEQ multiplex PCR with primers that anneal to V and J segments. Amplification bias was minimized using a synthetic immune receptor repertoire, and residual bias was removed computationally after sequencing. Processing in the source paper ran as follows. Repertoire diversity was quantified as the Shannon entropy index using custom Python scripts. Unsorted, CD4+ and CD8+ repertoires were analyzed separately, except in combined analyses where CD4+ and CD8+ sequences were merged in silico. A clone was considered expanded if an increase in frequency of at least 2-fold after treatment relative to C1D1 was found, and a pseudocount of 0.5 was applied to clones undetected at baseline. Singleton clones were defined as clones with 0 or 1 copy at C1D1, and non-singleton clones were defined as clones with 2 or more copies. Clones expanded in unsorted samples were assigned a CD4+, CD8+ or unknown annotation through matching of protein sequences in sorted samples from the same patient. Diversity changes from C1D1 to C4D1 were tested in paired samples using Wilcoxon tests. The clones in this table, taken by TCRdb from immuneACCESS, are in-frame only. Not every clone is retained; where verified, under half of the shortfall comes from an unresolved V gene, and the cause of the rest is unknown. Clone size and the V and J calls come from that table; the DNA yielded D and trimming. Across this sample there are over 20,000 clones, with 85% to 90% seen only once. The ten largest clones represent just under 2.5% of the sample.

The time point label for this specimen denotes: cycle 1 day 1 (C1D1), immediately before nivolumab initiation. Every trial patient had relapsed after autologous stem cell transplantation, and cohorts A, B and C differed in prior brentuximab vedotin exposure. The trial cohort comprised roughly 50 patients with relapsed/refractory classical Hodgkin lymphoma whose best overall responses were complete response, partial response or progressive disease. Single-agent nivolumab was administered to trial patients in the multi-cohort phase II CheckMate 205 trial. An independent review committee assessed best overall response by applying the 2007 International Working Group response criteria. Trial PBMCs were collected just before the start of nivolumab (C1D1) and during therapy at cycle 2 day 1 and cycle 4 day 1. After peripheral blood was drawn into 8 mL Vacutainer Cell Preparation Tubes, PBMCs were isolated by centrifugation and then cryopreserved.

This record belongs to a study of PD-1 blockade in classical Hodgkin lymphoma (dated by TCRdb to between 2020 and 2021). Looking at the study overall: Nivolumab dosing was 3 mg/kg intravenously every 2 weeks, continuing until either disease progression or unacceptable toxicity. To define a peripheral blood immune signature of response to PD-1 blockade in classical Hodgkin lymphoma, the study combined TCR beta sequencing with CyTOF. Results and caveats for the whole study, not just this receptor: Newly diagnosed patients were reported to have lower baseline TCR diversity than healthy donors, and relapsed/refractory patients were reported to have lower baseline TCR diversity still. Only a single clinical trial cohort was studied, and what caused the repertoire differences, possibly disease activity or prior therapy, remained undefined. Lower diversity was seen in patients whose nivolumab began less than 1 year after ASCT, and these patients were left out of later analyses so that immune reconstitution would not confound the results. Among trial patients, those achieving complete response had baseline diversity similar to that of newly diagnosed patients, while diversity was significantly lower in partial responders and progressors. By C4D1, a significant rise was seen in CD4+ TCR diversity but not in CD8+ TCR diversity (p=0.0027 vs p=0.16), and the rise was most apparent among complete responders (p=0.02).

Taken from cysteine to phenylalanine, the CDR3 has 15 residues. The sequence is cut down to CDR3 DNA, 45 bases in frame from base 1. CDR1 and CDR2, per the germline V gene (reference sequence), are LNHDA and SQIVND. Trimming removed 5 bases from V and 1 base from J; the gene matches leave 4 bases unexplained. The sample consisted of peripheral blood mononuclear cells (PBMCs), taken at baseline. The receptor chain draws on TRBV19 and TRBJ1-5, and 8 junctional nucleotides match TRBD1. This clonotype originated in a human donor with classical Hodgkin lymphoma. The DNA reads TGTGCCAGTAGTGACGGACAGGGAAGCAATCAGCCCCAGCATTTT. Its protein reads: CASSDGQGSNQPQHF.